This T cell receptor beta chain was captured by sequencing in a study of blood T cell repertoires in COVID-19. Data came from immunoSEQ multiplex PCR; TCRdb stores just in-frame clones and leaves some out. Here the sample spans 150,000 or so clones, about 85% being singletons. Trimming took 0 bases from V and 4 from J, leaving 15 bases between them. CDR1 LNHDA and CDR2 SQIVND come from the germline V gene (reference sequence). CDR3 length equals 16 residues. Sequencing was done on a sample of peripheral blood. The TCR comes from a man in his sixties with acute or convalescent COVID-19. The chain uses TRBV19 and TRBJ1-2; D might be TRBD1 (6 bases). CDR3 DNA sequence: TGTGCCAGTAGTATAGATACAGGGCCCGGGGCCTATGGCTACACCTTC. Protein sequence: CASSIDTGPGAYGYTF.